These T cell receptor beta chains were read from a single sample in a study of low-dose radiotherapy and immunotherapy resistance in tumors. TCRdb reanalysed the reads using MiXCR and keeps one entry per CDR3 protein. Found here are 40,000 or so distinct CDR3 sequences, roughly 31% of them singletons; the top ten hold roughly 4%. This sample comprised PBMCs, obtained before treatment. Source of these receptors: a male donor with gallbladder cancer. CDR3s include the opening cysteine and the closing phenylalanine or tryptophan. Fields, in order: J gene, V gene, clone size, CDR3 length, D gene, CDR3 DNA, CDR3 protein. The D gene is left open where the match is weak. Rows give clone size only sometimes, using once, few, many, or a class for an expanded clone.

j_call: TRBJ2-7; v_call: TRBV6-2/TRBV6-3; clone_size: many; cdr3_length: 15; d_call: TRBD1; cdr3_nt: TGTGCCAGCAGTGAAACTCAGGGGGCATCGTACGAGCAGTACTTC; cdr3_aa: CASSETQGASYEQYF
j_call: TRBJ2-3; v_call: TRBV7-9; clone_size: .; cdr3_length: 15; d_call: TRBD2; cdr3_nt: TGTGCCAGCAGCCGGACTAGCGGTTACACAGATACGCAGTATTTT; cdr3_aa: CASSRTSGYTDTQYF
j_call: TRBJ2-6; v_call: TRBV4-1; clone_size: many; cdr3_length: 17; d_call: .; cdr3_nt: TGCGCCAGCAGCCAAGATGAGGCGGCCTCTGGGGCCAACGTCCTGACTTTC; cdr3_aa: CASSQDEAASGANVLTF
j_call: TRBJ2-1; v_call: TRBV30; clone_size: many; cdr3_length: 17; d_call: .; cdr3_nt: TGTGCCTGGAGTGGTCTACTAGAGGTTGGCGCCTACAATGAGCAGTTCTTC; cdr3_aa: CAWSGLLEVGAYNEQFF
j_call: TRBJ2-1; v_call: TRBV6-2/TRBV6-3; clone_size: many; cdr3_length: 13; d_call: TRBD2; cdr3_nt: TGTGCCAGCGCCACCATGGGGGGGAATGAGCAGTTCTTC; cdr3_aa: CASATMGGNEQFF
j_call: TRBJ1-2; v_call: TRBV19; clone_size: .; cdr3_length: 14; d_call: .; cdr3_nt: TGTGCCAGTAGTGTCACCCGGAAAGGCGGTGGCTACACCTTC; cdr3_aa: CASSVTRKGGGYTF
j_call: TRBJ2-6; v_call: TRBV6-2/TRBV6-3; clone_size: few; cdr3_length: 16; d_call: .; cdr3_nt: TGTGCCAGCAGTGCCATCGGGGGAGCTGGGGCCAACGTCCTGACTTTC; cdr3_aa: CASSAIGGAGANVLTF
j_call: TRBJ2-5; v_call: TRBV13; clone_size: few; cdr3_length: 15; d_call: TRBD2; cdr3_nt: TGTGCCAGCAGCCCCGGGATAGCGGGAGTGGAGACCCAGTACTTC; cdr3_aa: CASSPGIAGVETQYF
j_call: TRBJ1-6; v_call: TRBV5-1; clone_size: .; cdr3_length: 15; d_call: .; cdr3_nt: TGCGCCAGCAGCTTGGAGGGGAAAAATAATTCACCCCTCCACTTT; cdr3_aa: CASSLEGKNNSPLHF
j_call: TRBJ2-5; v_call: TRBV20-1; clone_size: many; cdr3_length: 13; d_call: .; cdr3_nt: TGCAGTGCCCCCTGGGGGGTCCAAGAGACCCAGTACTTC; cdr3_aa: CSAPWGVQETQYF
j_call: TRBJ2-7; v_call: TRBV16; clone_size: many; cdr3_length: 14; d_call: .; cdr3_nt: TGTGCCAGCAGCCTTAACGACCTTTCTGGCGAGCAGTACTTC; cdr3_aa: CASSLNDLSGEQYF
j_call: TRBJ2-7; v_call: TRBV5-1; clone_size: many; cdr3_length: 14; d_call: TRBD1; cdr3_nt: TGCGCCAGCAGACCGACAGGGTTGAACTACGAGCAGTACTTC; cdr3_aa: CASRPTGLNYEQYF
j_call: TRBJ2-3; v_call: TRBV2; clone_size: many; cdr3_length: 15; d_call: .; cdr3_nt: TGTGCCAGCAGTGAACTCCTAGCTAGCACAGATACGCAGTATTTT; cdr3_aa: CASSELLASTDTQYF
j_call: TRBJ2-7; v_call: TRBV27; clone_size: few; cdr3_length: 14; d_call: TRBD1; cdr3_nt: TGTGCCAGCAGTTTAGCGACAGGGAACTACGAGCAGTACTTC; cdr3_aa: CASSLATGNYEQYF
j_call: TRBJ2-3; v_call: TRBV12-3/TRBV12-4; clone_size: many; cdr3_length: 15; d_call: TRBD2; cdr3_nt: TGTGCCAGCAGTCGAACTAGCGGACGCACAGATACGCAGTATTTT; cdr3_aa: CASSRTSGRTDTQYF
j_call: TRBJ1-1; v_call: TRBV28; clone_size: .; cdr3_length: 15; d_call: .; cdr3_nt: TGTGCCAGCAGTTTATATATAGCCAGGAACACTGAAGCTTTCTTT; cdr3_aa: CASSLYIARNTEAFF
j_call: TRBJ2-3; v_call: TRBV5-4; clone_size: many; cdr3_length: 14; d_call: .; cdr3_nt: TGTGCCAGCAGCTTGAGCTCTCGAGCAGATACGCAGTATTTT; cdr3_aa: CASSLSSRADTQYF
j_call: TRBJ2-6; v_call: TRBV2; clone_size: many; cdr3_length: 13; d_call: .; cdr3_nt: TGTGCCAGCATCGGCTCTGGGGCCAACGTCCTGACTTTC; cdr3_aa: CASIGSGANVLTF
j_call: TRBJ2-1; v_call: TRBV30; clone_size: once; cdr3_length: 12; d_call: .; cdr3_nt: TGTGCCTGGAACACCGGGGGCCCTGAGCAGTTCTTC; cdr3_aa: CAWNTGGPEQFF
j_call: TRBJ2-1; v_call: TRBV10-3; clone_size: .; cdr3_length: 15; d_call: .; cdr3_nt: TGTGCCATCAGTCCAGGGACATCTAACTACAATGAGCAGTTCTTC; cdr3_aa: CAISPGTSNYNEQFF
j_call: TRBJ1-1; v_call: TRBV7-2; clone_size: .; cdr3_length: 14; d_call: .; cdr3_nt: TGTGCCAGCAGCTCCCAGACAGTTAACACTGAAGCTTTCTTT; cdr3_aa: CASSSQTVNTEAFF
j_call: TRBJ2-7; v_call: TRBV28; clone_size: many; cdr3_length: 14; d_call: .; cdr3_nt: TGTGCCAGCAACTCCCCAGGGACGGCCTACGAGCAGTACTTC; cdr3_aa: CASNSPGTAYEQYF
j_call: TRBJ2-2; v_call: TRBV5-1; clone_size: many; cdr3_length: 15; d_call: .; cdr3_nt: TGCGCCAGCAGCTTGATAGCTATGAACACCGGGGAGCTGTTTTTT; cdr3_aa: CASSLIAMNTGELFF
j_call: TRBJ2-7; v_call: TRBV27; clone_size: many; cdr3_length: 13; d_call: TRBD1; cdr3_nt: TGTGCCAGCAGTGGAAACACAGGGGGCGAGCAGTACTTC; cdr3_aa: CASSGNTGGEQYF